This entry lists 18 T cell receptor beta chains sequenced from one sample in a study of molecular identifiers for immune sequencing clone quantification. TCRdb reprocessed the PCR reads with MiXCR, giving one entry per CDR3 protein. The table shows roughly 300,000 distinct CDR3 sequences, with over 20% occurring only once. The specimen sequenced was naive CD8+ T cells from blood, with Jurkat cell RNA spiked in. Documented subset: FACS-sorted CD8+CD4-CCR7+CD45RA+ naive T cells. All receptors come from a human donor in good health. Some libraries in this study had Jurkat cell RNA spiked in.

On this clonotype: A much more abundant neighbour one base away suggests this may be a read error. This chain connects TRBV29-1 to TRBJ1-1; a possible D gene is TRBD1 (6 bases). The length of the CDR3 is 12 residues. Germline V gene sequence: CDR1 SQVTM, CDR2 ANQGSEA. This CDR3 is CSARTENTEALF. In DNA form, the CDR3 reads TGCAGCGCCCGGACAGAGAACACTGAAGCTCTCTTT.

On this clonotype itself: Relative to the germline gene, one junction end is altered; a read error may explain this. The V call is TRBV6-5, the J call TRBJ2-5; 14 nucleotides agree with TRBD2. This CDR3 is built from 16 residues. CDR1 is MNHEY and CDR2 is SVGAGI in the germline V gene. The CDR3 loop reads CARRSPGLAGAAPPSF. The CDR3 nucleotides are TGTGCCCGCCGTTCGCCGGGACTAGCGGGGGCAGCGCCCCCGTCCTTC.

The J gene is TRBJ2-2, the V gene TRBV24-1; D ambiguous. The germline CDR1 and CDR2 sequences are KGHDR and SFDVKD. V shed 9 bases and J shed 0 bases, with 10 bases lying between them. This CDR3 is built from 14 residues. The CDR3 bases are TGTGCCACCGGGCACAGACCGAACACCGGGGAGCTGTTTTTT. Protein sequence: CATGHRPNTGELFF.

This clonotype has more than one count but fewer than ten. The CDR3 DNA follows: TGTGCCAGCAGTTACGGTCAGGAGCAGTTCTTC. Protein: CASSYGQEQFF. This chain links TRBV6-6 with TRBJ2-1; D not resolved. V lost 2 bases and J 10 bases, leaving 6 bases between the germline ends. Germline V CDR1 and CDR2: MNHNY, SVGAGI (reference sequence). The CDR3 is 11 amino acids.

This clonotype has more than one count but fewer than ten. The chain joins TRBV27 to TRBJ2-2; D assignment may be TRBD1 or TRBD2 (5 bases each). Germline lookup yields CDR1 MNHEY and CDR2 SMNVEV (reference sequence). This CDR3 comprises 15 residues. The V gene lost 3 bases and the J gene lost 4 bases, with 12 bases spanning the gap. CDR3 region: CASSLGPRGTGELFF. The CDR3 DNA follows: TGTGCCAGCAGTTTGGGTCCGAGGGGCACCGGGGAGCTGTTTTTT.

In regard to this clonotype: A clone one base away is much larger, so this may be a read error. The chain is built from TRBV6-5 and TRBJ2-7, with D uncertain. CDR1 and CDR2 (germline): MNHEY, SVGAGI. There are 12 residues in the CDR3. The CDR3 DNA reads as TGTGCCAGCAGTCCCAATTTCTACGAGCGGTACTTC. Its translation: CASSPNFYERYF.

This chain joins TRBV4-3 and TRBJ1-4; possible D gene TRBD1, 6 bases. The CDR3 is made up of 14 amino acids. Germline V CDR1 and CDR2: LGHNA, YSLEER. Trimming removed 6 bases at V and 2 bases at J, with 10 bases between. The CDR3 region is CASRGGETNEKLFF. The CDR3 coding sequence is TGCGCCAGCAGGGGGGGCGAGACTAATGAAAAACTGTTTTTT.

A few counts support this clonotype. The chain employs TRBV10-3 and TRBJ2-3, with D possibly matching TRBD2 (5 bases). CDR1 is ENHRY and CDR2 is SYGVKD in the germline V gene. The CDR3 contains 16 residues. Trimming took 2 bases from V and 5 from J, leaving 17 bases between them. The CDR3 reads CAISEPIRAGLDTQYF. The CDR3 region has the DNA TGTGCCATCAGTGAGCCCATCCGGGCGGGTCTAGATACGCAGTATTTT.

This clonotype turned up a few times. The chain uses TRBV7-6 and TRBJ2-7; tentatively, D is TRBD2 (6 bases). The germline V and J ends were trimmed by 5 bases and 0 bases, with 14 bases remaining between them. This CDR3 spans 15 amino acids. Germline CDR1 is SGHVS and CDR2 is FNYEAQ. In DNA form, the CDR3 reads TGTGCCAGCAGCGCCGGGGGACTTACCTCCTACGAGCAGTACTTC. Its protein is CASSAGGLTSYEQYF.

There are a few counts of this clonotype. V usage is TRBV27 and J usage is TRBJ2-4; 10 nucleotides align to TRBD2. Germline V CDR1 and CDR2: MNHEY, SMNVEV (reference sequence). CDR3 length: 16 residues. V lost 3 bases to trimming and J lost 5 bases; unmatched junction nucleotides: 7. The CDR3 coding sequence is TGTGCCAGCAGTTTGATAGCGGGAGGCCCGGAAAACATTCAGTACTTC. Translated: CASSLIAGGPENIQYF.

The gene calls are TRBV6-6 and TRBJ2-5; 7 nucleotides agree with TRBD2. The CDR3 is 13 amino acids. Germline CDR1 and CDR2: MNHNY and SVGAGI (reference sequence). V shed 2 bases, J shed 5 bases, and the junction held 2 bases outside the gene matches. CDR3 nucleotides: TGTGCCAGCAGTTACACTAGCGATGAGACCCAGTACTTC. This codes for CASSYTSDETQYF.

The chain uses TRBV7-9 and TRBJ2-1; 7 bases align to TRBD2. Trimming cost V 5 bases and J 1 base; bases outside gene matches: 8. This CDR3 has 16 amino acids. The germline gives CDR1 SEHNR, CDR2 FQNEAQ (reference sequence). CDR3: CASSPRLAVSYNEQFF. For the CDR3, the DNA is TGTGCCAGCAGCCCTAGGCTAGCGGTTTCCTACAATGAGCAGTTCTTC.

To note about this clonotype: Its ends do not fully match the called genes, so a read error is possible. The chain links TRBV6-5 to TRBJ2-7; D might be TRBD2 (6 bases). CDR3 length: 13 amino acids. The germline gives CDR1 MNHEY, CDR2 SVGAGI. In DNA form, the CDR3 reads TGTGCCAACAGTTTTACGGGGGTCTCCGAGCAGTACTTC. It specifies CANSFTGVSEQYF.

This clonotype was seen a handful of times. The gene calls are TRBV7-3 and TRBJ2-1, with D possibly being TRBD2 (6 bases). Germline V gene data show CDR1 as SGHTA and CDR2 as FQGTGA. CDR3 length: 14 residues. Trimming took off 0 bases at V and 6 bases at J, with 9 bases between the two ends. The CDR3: CASSLTGGANEQFF. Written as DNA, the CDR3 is TGTGCCAGCAGCTTAACAGGCGGGGCCAATGAGCAGTTCTTC.

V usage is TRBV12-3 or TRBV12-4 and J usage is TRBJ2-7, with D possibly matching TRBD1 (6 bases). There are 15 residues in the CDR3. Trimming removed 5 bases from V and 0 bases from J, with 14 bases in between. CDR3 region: CASSGFRGSSYEQYF. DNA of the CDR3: TGTGCCAGCAGTGGTTTTAGGGGGAGCTCCTACGAGCAGTACTTC.

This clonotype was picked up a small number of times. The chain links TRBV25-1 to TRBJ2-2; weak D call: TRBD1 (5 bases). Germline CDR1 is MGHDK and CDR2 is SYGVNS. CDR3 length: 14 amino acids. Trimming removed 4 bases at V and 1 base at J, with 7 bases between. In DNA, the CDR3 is TGTGCCAGCAGTGTCACAGGGAACACCGGGGAGCTGTTTTTT. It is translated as CASSVTGNTGELFF.

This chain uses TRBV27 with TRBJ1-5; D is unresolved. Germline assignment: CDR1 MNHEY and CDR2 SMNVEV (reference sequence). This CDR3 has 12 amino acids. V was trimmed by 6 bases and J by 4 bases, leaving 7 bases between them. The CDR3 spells CASRATNQPQHF. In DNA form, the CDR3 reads TGTGCCAGCAGGGCTACGAATCAGCCCCAGCATTTT.

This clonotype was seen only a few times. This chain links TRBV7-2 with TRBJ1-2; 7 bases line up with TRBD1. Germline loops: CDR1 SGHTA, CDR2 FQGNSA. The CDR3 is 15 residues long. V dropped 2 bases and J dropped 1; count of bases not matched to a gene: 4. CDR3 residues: CASSLNTGVNYGYTF. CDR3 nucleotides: TGTGCCAGCAGCTTAAACACAGGGGTTAACTATGGCTACACCTTC.